Listed here are 24 T cell receptor beta chains from one sample, sequenced in a study of T cell responses to AZD1222 COVID-19 vaccine. Here immunoSEQ multiplex PCR was the method, and the copy in TCRdb shows in-frame clones only, minus some. The sample lists 160,000 or so clones, 92% seen once, with about 4% in the top ten. The sample consisted of peripheral blood, taken on day 0 of MenACWY control vaccination. Source of these receptors: an adult in good health.

The rearrangement joins TRBV20-1 to TRBJ2-1; possibly TRBD2 for D (5 bases). The CDR3 contains 10 residues. Germline V CDR1 and CDR2: DFQATT, SNEGSKA (reference sequence). V shed 6 bases and J shed 7 bases, with 7 bases lying between them. The DNA for the CDR3 is TGCAGTGCGTGGGAGAATGAGCAGTTCTTC. Residues: CSAWENEQFF.

This chain uses TRBV29-1 with TRBJ1-3; unclear D gene. The CDR3 covers 13 residues. Trimming removed 7 bases from V and 0 bases from J, with 10 bases in between. The germline CDR1 and CDR2 sequences are SQVTM and ANQGSEA. The CDR3 reads CSALGRSGNTIYF. The CDR3 DNA sequence: TGCAGCGCACTAGGCCGCTCTGGAAACACCATATATTTT.

The V call is TRBV7-9, the J call TRBJ1-5, with 7 positions matching TRBD1. The CDR3 length is 14 residues. The germline gives CDR1 SEHNR, CDR2 FQNEAQ (reference sequence). The V segment lost 4 bases and the J segment 3 bases; nucleotides outside the gene matches: 3. The CDR3 sequence: CASSSDRFNQPQHF. CDR3 in DNA: TGTGCCAGCAGCTCGGACAGGTTCAATCAGCCCCAGCATTTT. Full variable domain (remainder filled in from reference TRBV7-9 and TRBJ1-5): DTGVSQNPRHKITKRGQNVTFRCDPISEHNRLYWYRQTLGQGPEFLTYFQNEAQLEKSRLLSDRFSAERPKGSFSTLEIQRTEQGDSAMYLCASSSDRFNQPQHFGDGTRLSIL.

The V gene is TRBV14, the J gene TRBJ2-2; D ambiguous. The CDR3 consists of 14 residues. Germline V gives CDR1 SGHDN, CDR2 FVKESK. V lost 2 bases and J 2 bases, leaving 6 bases between the germline ends. The chain's CDR3 is CASSQKVNTGELFF. DNA for the CDR3: TGTGCCAGCAGCCAAAAGGTTAACACCGGGGAGCTGTTTTTT.

The chain recombines TRBV7-9 with TRBJ2-7; D uncertain. CDR3 length: 12 residues. V dropped 5 bases and J dropped 3 bases, with 8 bases sitting between them. The germline gives CDR1 SEHNR, CDR2 FQNEAQ (reference sequence). The CDR3 DNA reads as TGTGCCAGCAGCCAGACGGGCTACGAGCAGTACTTC. This codes for CASSQTGYEQYF.

The gene calls are TRBV6-5 and TRBJ1-2; possibly TRBD1 for D (5 bases). This CDR3 is 13 amino acids long. With 6 bases removed from V and 7 bases from J, the gap between germline ends came to 15 bases. Germline CDR1 and CDR2: MNHEY and SVGAGI. CDR3 amino acids: CASRDSSGSGYTF. The CDR3 DNA reads TGTGCCAGCAGGGACTCCTCAGGGTCTGGCTACACCTTC.

This clone was picked up a small number of times. The chain joins TRBV29-1 to TRBJ1-4; 9 bases align to TRBD1. The V segment lost 4 bases and the J segment 0 bases; nucleotides outside the gene matches: 3. The germline gives CDR1 SQVTM, CDR2 ANQGSEA. This CDR3 has 15 amino acids. CDR3 sequence reads: CSVGRQGATNEKLFF. Written as DNA, the CDR3 is TGCAGCGTTGGCCGACAGGGGGCAACTAATGAAAAACTGTTTTTT.

The chain joins TRBV27 to TRBJ1-4; 7 bases align to TRBD1. The CDR3 runs to 14 residues. V trimming: 6 bases; J trimming: 4 bases; junction bases outside the gene matches: 5. CDR1 and CDR2 from the germline V gene are MNHEY and SMNVEV (reference sequence). The CDR3 nucleotides read TGTGCCAGCAGGACCGGGACAGTTAATGAAAAACTGTTTTTT. Encoded protein: CASRTGTVNEKLFF.

The chain links TRBV20-1 to TRBJ2-2; D is possibly TRBD1 (6 bases). Germline V gene sequence: CDR1 DFQATT, CDR2 SNEGSKA (reference sequence). The CDR3 sequence is 14 residues long. Trimming took 3 bases from V and 7 from J, leaving 15 bases between them. The DNA of the CDR3 is TGCAGTGCTAGTAATCAGGGGTACGGCGGGGAGCTGTTTTTT. Its translation is CSASNQGYGGELFF.

The chain carries TRBV2 and TRBJ1-4, with D perhaps matching TRBD1 (5 bases). CDR3 size: 16 residues. V dropped 8 bases and J dropped 0 bases, with 16 bases sitting between them. Germline V lookup: CDR1 SNHLY, CDR2 FYNNEI. The DNA for the CDR3 is TGTGCCAGCCGTCGACAGCTGCTTTCAACTAATGAAAAACTGTTTTTT. Its protein is CASRRQLLSTNEKLFF.

The genes are TRBV12-3 or TRBV12-4 and TRBJ2-3, with D possibly matching TRBD2 (6 bases). The CDR3 contains 13 residues. Trimming took 3 bases from V and 6 from J, leaving 10 bases between them. The CDR3 sequence: CASSFVAVDTQYF. CDR3 coding DNA: TGTGCCAGCAGTTTTGTAGCGGTTGATACGCAGTATTTT.

The chain combines TRBV5-6 with TRBJ2-2; D tentatively fits TRBD1 or TRBD2 (6 bases each). The germline V gene encodes CDR1 SGHDT and CDR2 YYEEEE. The CDR3 length is 16 residues. The V and J ends lost 1 base and 6 bases respectively, with 16 bases between them. CDR3 sequence reads: CASSLLGGRLAGELFF. CDR3 coding DNA: TGTGCCAGCAGCTTGCTTGGGGGGCGTTTGGCCGGGGAGCTGTTTTTT.

The chain is built from TRBV9 and TRBJ1-3, with D hard to call. The CDR3 covers 14 residues. The V end lost 2 bases, the J end lost 8 bases, and 14 bases lay between the germline ends. Germline CDR1 reads SGDLS; CDR2 reads YYNGEE. CDR3 DNA: TGTGCCAGCAGCGTCGGACTTCACTCGGACACCATATATTTT. Protein sequence: CASSVGLHSDTIYF.

The J gene is TRBJ1-1, the V gene TRBV7-3; D perhaps matches TRBD1 (5 bases). The CDR3 extends over 15 amino acids. Trimming removed 2 bases from V and 1 base from J, with 11 bases in between. Germline V lookup: CDR1 SGHTA, CDR2 FQGTGA. The CDR3, as DNA: TGTGCCAGCAGCTTACTTGGGGGGACGAACACTGAAGCTTTCTTT. Translated, it gives CASSLLGGTNTEAFF. The full variable domain, in which reference TRBV7-3 and TRBJ1-1 provide the parts outside the CDR3, is GAGVSQTPSNKVTEKGKYVELRCDPISGHTALYWYRQSLGQGPEFLIYFQGTGAADDSGLPNDRFFAVRPEGSVSTLKIQRTERGDSAVYLCASSLLGGTNTEAFFGQGTRLTVV.

This clone was recorded once. This chain uses TRBV5-1 with TRBJ1-3; D is undetermined. Germline V gene data show CDR1 as SGHRS and CDR2 as YFSETQ. V shed 4 bases and J shed 0 bases, with 11 bases lying between them. The CDR3 has 15 residues. The CDR3 sequence: CASSPLPSSGNTIYF. DNA of the CDR3: TGCGCCAGCAGCCCCCTCCCGAGCTCTGGAAACACCATATATTTT.

V and J are TRBV9 and TRBJ1-2; 8 positions match TRBD1. Germline lookup yields CDR1 SGDLS and CDR2 YYNGEE. V dropped 0 bases and J dropped 5; count of bases not matched to a gene: 6. The CDR3 has 15 residues. CDR3 region: CASSVAGTGLYGYTF. The CDR3 region has the DNA TGTGCCAGCAGCGTAGCAGGGACAGGACTTTATGGCTACACCTTC.

The rearrangement links TRBV9 to TRBJ2-3; 14 bases agree with TRBD2. Trimming removed 3 bases from V and 1 base from J; junction bases left unmatched: 7. The germline V gene encodes CDR1 SGDLS and CDR2 YYNGEE. This CDR3 contains 18 residues. CDR3 amino acids: CASSALGLAGGRTDTQYF. CDR3 bases: TGTGCCAGCAGCGCCCTAGGACTAGCGGGAGGCCGCACAGATACGCAGTATTTT.

As DNA, the CDR3 is TGTGCCAGCAGCACTCTTCCGGGACTAGCGGGAGAGTGGGAGCAGTTCTTC. Translating gives CASSTLPGLAGEWEQFF. The chain is built from TRBV7-2 and TRBJ2-1, with 14 nucleotides matching TRBD2. The CDR3 loop spans 17 amino acids. J gave up 10 bases and V 5 bases, and 13 bases lay outside the gene matches. Germline V gene sequence: CDR1 SGHTA, CDR2 FQGNSA.

The J gene is TRBJ2-7, the V gene TRBV11-3; 9 bases line up with TRBD1. The germline gives CDR1 SGHNT, CDR2 YENEEA. CDR3 length: 18 residues. The trim removed 5 bases at V and 3 bases at J, leaving 17 bases unmatched. CDR3: CASSTTRPGDRAVYEQYF. DNA for the CDR3: TGTGCCAGCAGCACAACACGTCCGGGGGACAGGGCCGTCTACGAGCAGTACTTC. Looking up the rest from reference TRBV11-3 and TRBJ2-7 gives the full variable domain: EAGVVQSPRYKIIEKKQPVAFWCNPISGHNTLYWYLQNLGQGPELLIRYENEEAVDDSQLPKDRFSAERLKGVDSTLKIQPAELGDSAVYLCASSTTRPGDRAVYEQYFGPGTRLTVT.

The chain joins TRBV20-1 to TRBJ2-3; D gene unclear. Looked up from germline, CDR1 is DFQATT and CDR2 is SNEGSKA (reference sequence). CDR3 size: 10 residues. V was pared by 6 bases and J by 7 bases, with 8 bases between. As DNA, the CDR3 is TGCAGTGCCCGTATGAATACGCAGTATTTT. Translation gives CSARMNTQYF.

This clone was seen just once. J is TRBJ1-6 and V is TRBV5-1, with no clear D. The CDR3 spans 15 residues. V was trimmed by 1 base and J by 7 bases, leaving 12 bases between them. Germline V lookup: CDR1 SGHRS, CDR2 YFSETQ. The CDR3 DNA sequence: TGCGCCAGCAGCTTGATAGGAGGTGAGAATTCACCCCTCCACTTT. Translation: CASSLIGGENSPLHF.

This chain joins TRBV6-5 and TRBJ2-7, with a possible D match to TRBD2 (7 bases). V was clipped by 7 bases and J by 6 bases, with 16 bases between them. CDR3 length: 13 residues. Germline CDR1 is MNHEY and CDR2 is SVGAGI. The CDR3 bases are TGTGCCAGCACCCGAGGGGGGGTAGGCGAGCAGTACTTC. It is translated as CASTRGGVGEQYF.

The chain is built from TRBV30 and TRBJ1-1, with D possibly being TRBD1 (5 bases). CDR1 and CDR2 from the germline V gene are GTSNPN and SVGIG (reference sequence). V lost 4 bases and J 4 bases, leaving 16 bases between the germline ends. This CDR3 has 14 amino acids. The DNA of the CDR3 is TGTGCCTGGACTAGGATTCAGGGCCCCACTGAAGCTTTCTTT. Its translation: CAWTRIQGPTEAFF.

V usage is TRBV11-2 and J usage is TRBJ2-3; 7 positions match TRBD2. This CDR3 is 12 amino acids long. With V trimmed by 3 bases and J by 8 bases, 2 bases remained unmatched. CDR1 SGHAT and CDR2 FQNNGV come from the germline V gene. The CDR3: CASSLTSSTQYF. The CDR3 DNA sequence: TGTGCCAGCAGCTTGACTAGCAGTACGCAGTATTTT.